This T cell receptor beta chain was captured in a study of OX40 agonist ivuxolimab in advanced cancers. On the study more broadly: Patients treated during dose escalation were battling hepatocellular carcinoma, melanoma, renal cell or head and neck cancer. Study-wide findings and caveats: Relative to CD4+ cells, CD8+ T cells on average had more expanded clones. Doses of 0.1 to 3.0 mg/kg were accompanied by clonal expansion of CD4+ and CD8+ blood T cells by week 6. What antigens the expanded peripheral T cells recognized was never established.

The method was immunoSEQ multiplex PCR; TCRdb's version includes in-frame clones alone and lacks a portion of them. The profile covers about 150,000 clones, with 93% appearing a single time and roughly 1% taken by the ten largest. The CDR3 length is 15 residues. Trimming took off 0 bases at V and 7 bases at J, with 13 bases between the two ends. Germline loops: CDR1 LNHDA, CDR2 SQIVND (reference sequence). Concerning this clone: The antigen is unknown.

The TCR originated in an adult with an advanced solid tumor such as melanoma, head and neck, liver or kidney cancer. The V and J genes are TRBV19 and TRBJ2-1; tentatively, D is TRBD2 (5 bases). The sequenced sample was CD4+ or CD8+ T cells sorted from blood, obtained in a trial of the OX40 agonist ivuxolimab. The CDR3 DNA sequence: TGTGCCAGTAGTATAGAAAACAGAGGGTGGAATGAGCAGTTCTTC. Protein sequence: CASSIENRGWNEQFF.